Described below is a single T cell receptor (beta chain) sequence and its context. The antigen is not known. The sample comes from a study of T cell responses to AZD1222 COVID-19 vaccine. The CDR3 loop spans 16 amino acids. CDR1 and CDR2 from the germline V gene are SGHRS and YFSETQ. V shed 2 bases and J 2 bases; nucleotides not matched to a gene: 6. Points from the study as a whole: It should be noted that donors were predominantly white British and more often female, and clonal diversity was possibly underestimated.

Produced via immunoSEQ multiplex PCR; TCRdb's table is partial and in-frame only. The repertoire holds about 150,000 clones, with roughly 90% as singletons. This chain joins TRBV5-1 and TRBJ2-2; 7 positions agree with TRBD1. This sample comprised peripheral blood, obtained 28 days after the second AZD1222 dose. The clonotype was recovered from an adult who received the AZD1222 COVID-19 vaccine. The CDR3 spells CASSLMGQPNTGELFF. In DNA, the CDR3 is TGCGCCAGCAGCTTAATGGGACAGCCTAACACCGGGGAGCTGTTTTTT. The whole variable domain, remainder taken from reference TRBV5-1 and TRBJ2-2, is KAGVTQTPRYLIKTRGQQVTLSCSPISGHRSVSWYQQTPGQGLQFLFEYFSETQRNKGNFPGRFSGRQFSNSRSEMNVSTLELGDSALYLCASSLMGQPNTGELFFGEGSRLTVL.